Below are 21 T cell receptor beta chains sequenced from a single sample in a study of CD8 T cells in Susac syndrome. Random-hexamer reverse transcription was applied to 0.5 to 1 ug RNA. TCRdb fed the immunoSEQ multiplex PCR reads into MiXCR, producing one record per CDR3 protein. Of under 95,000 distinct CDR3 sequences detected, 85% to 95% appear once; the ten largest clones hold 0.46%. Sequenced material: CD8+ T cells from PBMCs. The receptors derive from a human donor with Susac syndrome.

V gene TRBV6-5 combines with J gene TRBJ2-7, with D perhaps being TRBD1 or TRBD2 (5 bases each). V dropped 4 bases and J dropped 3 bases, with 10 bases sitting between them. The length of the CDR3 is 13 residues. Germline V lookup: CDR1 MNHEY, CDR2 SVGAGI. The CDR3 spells CASSFQGDYEQYF. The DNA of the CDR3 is TGTGCCAGCAGTTTCCAGGGAGACTACGAGCAGTACTTC.

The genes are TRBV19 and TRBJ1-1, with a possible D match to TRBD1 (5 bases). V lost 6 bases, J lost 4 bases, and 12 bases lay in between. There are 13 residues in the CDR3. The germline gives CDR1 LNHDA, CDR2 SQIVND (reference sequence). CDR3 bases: TGTGCCAGTAGAGGGACGGGGATCACTGAAGCTTTCTTT. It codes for CASRGTGITEAFF.

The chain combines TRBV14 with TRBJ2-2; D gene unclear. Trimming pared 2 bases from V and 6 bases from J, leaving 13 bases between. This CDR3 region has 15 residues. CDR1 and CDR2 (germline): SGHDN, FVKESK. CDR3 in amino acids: CASSQLSGRAGELFF. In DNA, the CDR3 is TGTGCCAGCAGCCAACTCTCAGGAAGGGCCGGGGAGCTGTTTTTT.

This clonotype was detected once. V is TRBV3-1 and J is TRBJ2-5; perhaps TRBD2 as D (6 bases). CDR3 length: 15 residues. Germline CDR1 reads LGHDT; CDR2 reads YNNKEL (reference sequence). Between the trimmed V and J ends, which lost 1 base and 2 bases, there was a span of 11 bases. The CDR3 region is CASSQGGGDQETQYF. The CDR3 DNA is TGTGCCAGCAGCCAAGGAGGAGGGGATCAAGAGACCCAGTACTTC.

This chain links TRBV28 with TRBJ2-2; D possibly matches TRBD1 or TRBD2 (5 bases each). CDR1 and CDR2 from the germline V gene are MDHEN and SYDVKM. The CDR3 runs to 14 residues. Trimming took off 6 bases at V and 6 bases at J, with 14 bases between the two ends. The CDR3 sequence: CASRRATAPGELFF. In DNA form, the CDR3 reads TGTGCCAGCAGGAGGGCGACAGCGCCCGGGGAGCTGTTTTTT.

This chain's CDR3 is CASSLAWEETGGNEQFF. Here the CDR3 DNA reads TGCGCCAGCAGCTTGGCCTGGGAGGAGACAGGGGGCAATGAGCAGTTCTTC. This chain connects TRBV5-1 to TRBJ2-1; TRBD1 aligns across 9 bases. The germline V gene encodes CDR1 SGHRS and CDR2 YFSETQ. Losses at the gene ends were 0 bases for V and 6 bases for J; bases not matched to a gene: 10. The CDR3 is 17 residues long.

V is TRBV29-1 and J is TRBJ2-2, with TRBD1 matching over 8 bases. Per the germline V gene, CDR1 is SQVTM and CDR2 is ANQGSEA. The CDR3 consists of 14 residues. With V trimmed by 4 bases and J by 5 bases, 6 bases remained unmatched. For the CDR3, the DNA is TGCAGCGTTGTTAGGCAGGGGGCAACCGGGGAGCTGTTTTTT. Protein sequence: CSVVRQGATGELFF.

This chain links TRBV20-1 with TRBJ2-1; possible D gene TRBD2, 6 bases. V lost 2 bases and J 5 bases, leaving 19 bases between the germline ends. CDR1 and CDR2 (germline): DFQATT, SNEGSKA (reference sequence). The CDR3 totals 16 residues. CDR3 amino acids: CSARLASRREDNEQFF. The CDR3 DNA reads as TGCAGTGCTAGACTAGCATCTAGGCGGGAAGACAATGAGCAGTTCTTC.

The CDR3 bases are TGTGCCACCAGCAGAGATCGGGGGAACTATGGCTACACCTTC. Protein product: CATSRDRGNYGYTF. The chain carries TRBV15 and TRBJ1-2; possibly TRBD1 for D (5 bases). Germline CDR1 is LNHNV and CDR2 is YYDKDF (reference sequence). The CDR3 is made up of 14 amino acids. Trimming shortened V by 0 bases and J by 2 bases, and 7 bases separated the two germline ends.

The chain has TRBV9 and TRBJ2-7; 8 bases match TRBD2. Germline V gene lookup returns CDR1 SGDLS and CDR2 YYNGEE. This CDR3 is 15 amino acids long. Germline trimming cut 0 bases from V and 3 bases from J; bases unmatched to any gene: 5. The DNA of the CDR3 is TGTGCCAGCAGCGTAGCGGGAGGGCCTGGCTACGAGCAGTACTTC. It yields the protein CASSVAGGPGYEQYF.

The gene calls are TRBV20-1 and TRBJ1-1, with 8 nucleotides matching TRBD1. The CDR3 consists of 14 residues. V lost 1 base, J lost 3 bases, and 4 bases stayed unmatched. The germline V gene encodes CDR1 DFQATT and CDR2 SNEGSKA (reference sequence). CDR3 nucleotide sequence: TGCAGTGCTAGAGTGCCGGGACAGGACACTGAAGCTTTCTTT. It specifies CSARVPGQDTEAFF.

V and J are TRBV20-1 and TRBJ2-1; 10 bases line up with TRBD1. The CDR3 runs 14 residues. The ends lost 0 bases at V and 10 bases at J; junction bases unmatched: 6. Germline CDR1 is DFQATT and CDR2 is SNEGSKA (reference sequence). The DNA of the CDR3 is TGCAGTGCTAGAGATCTCGCGACAGGGGGCGAGCAGTTCTTC. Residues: CSARDLATGGEQFF.

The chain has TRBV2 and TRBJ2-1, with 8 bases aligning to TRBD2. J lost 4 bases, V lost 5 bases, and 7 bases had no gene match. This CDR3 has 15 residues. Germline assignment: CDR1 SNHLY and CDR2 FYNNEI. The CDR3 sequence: CASSTYTGGYNEQFF. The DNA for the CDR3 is TGTGCCAGCAGTACCTACACGGGAGGGTACAATGAGCAGTTCTTC.

The DNA for the CDR3 is TGTGCCAGCAGCCTCTCGGGACAGGCCCCGGGCGAGCAGTACTTC. Its translation: CASSLSGQAPGEQYF. The gene calls are TRBV4-2 and TRBJ2-7; TRBD1 matches 8 bases. Trimming took 4 bases from V and 6 from J; bases not matched to a gene: 11. Germline-derived CDR1 and CDR2 are LGHNA and YNFKEQ. The CDR3 runs 15 residues.

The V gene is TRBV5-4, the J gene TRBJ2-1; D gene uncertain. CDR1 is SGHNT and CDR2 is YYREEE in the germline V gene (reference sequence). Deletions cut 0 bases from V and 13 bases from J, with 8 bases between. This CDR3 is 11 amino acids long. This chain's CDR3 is CASSLASVQFF. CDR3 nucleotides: TGTGCCAGCAGCTTGGCAAGCGTTCAGTTCTTC. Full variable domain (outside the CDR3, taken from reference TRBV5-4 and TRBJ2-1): ETGVTQSPTHLIKTRGQQVTLRCSSQSGHNTVSWYQQALGQGPQFIFQYYREEENGRGNFPPRFSGLQFPNYSSELNVNALELDDSALYLCASSLASVQFFGPGTRLTVL.

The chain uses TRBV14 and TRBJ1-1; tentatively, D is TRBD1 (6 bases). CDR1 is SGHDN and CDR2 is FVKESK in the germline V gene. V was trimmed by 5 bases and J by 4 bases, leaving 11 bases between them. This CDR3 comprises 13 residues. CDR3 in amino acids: CASSGRGGTEAFF. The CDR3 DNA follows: TGTGCCAGCAGCGGCAGGGGTGGCACTGAAGCTTTCTTT.

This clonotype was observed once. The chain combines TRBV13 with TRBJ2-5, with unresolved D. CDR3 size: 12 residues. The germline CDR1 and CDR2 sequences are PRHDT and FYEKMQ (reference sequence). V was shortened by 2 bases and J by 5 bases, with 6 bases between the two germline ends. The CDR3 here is CASSLPAETQYF. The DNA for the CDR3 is TGTGCCAGCAGCTTACCTGCGGAGACCCAGTACTTC. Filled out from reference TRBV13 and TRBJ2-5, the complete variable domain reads AAGVIQSPRHLIKEKRETATLKCYPIPRHDTVYWYQQGPGQDPQFLISFYEKMQSDKGSIPDRFSAQQFSDYHSELNMSSLELGDSALYFCASSLPAETQYFGPGTRLLVL.

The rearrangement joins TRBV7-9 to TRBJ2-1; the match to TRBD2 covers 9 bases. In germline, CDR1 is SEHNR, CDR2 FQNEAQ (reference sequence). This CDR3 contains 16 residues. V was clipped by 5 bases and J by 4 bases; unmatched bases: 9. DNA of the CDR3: TGTGCCAGCAGCCATCAGGATAGCGGGAGATACAATGAGCAGTTCTTC. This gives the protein CASSHQDSGRYNEQFF.

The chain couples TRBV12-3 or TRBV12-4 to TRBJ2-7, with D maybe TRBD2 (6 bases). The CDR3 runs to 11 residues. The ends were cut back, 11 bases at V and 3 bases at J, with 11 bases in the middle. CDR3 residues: CASGGLYEQYF. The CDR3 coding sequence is TGTGCCTCTGGAGGGCTCTACGAGCAGTACTTC.

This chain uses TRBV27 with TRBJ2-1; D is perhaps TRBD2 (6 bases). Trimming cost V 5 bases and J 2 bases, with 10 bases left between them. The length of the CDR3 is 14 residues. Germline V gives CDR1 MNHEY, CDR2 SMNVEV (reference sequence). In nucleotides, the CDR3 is TGTGCCAGCAGTCCCCCGGGGGCCTACAATGAGCAGTTCTTC. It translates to CASSPPGAYNEQFF.

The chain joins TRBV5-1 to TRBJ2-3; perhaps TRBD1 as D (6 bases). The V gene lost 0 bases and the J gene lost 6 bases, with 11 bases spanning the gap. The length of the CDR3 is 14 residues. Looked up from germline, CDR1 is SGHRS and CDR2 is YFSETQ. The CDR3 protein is CASSLGQGMDTQYF. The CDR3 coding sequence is TGCGCCAGCAGCTTGGGCCAGGGGATGGATACGCAGTATTTT.